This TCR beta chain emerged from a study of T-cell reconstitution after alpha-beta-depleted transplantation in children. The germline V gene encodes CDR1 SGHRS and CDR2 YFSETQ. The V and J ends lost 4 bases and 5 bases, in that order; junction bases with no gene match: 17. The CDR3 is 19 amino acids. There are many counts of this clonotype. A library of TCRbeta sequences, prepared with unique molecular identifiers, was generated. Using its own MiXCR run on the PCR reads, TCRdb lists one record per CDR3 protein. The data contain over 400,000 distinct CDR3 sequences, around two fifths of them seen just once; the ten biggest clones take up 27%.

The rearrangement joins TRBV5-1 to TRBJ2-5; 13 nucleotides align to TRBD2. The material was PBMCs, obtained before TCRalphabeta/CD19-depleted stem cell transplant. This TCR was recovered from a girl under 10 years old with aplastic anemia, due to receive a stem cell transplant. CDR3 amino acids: CASSLLGLAGDIRQETQYF. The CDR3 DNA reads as TGCGCCAGCAGCCTACTAGGACTAGCGGGAGATATCCGGCAGGAGACCCAGTACTTC.